Sequencing of this T cell receptor (beta chain) was carried out in a study of CD8 T cells in ankylosing spondylitis. TCRdb re-called the 5' RACE reads through MiXCR, storing one row per CDR3 protein. The sample has 300,000 to 400,000 distinct CDR3 sequences; about 9.9% are singletons. General study findings and limits: Clones linked to disease were reported to show significant enrichment in matched ankylosing spondylitis synovial fluid.

The trim removed 6 bases at V and 7 bases at J, leaving 4 bases unmatched. CDR3 size: 13 residues. The germline gives CDR1 DFQATT, CDR2 SNEGSKA (reference sequence). This clonotype has at least ten counts. Its antigen is undetermined. The source of this sequence is a female donor with ankylosing spondylitis or in good health (not recorded which). The chain couples TRBV20-1 to TRBJ2-1, with 12 bases matching TRBD2. Sequenced: blood, either unsorted or a sorted T cell fraction (not recorded which). In DNA, the CDR3 is TGCAGTGCGAGACTAGCGGGGGAGAATGAGCAGTTCTTC. This sequence encodes CSARLAGENEQFF.